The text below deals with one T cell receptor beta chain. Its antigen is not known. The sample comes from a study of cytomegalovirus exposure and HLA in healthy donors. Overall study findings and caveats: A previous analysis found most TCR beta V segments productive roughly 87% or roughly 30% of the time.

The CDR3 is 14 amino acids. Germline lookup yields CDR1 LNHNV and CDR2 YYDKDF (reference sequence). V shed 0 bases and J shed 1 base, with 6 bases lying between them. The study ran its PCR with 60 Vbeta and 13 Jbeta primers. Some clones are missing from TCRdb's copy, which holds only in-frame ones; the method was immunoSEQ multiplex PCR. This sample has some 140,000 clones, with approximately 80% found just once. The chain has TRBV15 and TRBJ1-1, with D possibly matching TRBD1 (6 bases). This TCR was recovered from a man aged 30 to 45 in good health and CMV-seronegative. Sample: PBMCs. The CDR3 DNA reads TGTGCCACCAGCAGAGACAGGGGGAACACTGAAGCTTTCTTT. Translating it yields CATSRDRGNTEAFF. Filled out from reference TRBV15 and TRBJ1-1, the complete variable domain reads DAMVIQNPRYQVTQFGKPVTLSCSQTLNHNVMYWYQQKSSQAPKLLFHYYDKDFNNEADTPDNFQSRRPNTSFCFLDIRSPGLGDTAMYLCATSRDRGNTEAFFGQGTRLTVV.